The rows below give T cell receptor beta chains drawn from one sample of a study of identical twins. TCRdb analysed the 5' RACE reads with MiXCR anew, one entry per CDR3 protein. This sample has approximately 670,000 distinct CDR3 sequences; around 6% occur once, and the top ten carry 1.5% to 2%. Material for sequencing was naive T cells sorted from blood. Receptors were obtained from a man younger than 35 in good health. Both conserved end residues are part of each CDR3. A D gene is named only where the DNA matches it firmly. Clone size is given for some rows only: seen once, a few or many times, or a class if the clone is expanded.

V gene	D gene	J gene	clone size	CDR3 DNA	CDR3 protein
TRBV2	NA	TRBJ2-5	many	TGTGCCAGCAATGCGCTGGGGTATCAAGAGACCCAGTACTTC	CASNALGYQETQYF
TRBV30	TRBD2	TRBJ2-1	NA	TGTGCCTGGAGCTTCTTGGGACTAGCGGACAATGAGCAGTTCTTC	CAWSFLGLADNEQFF
TRBV12-3/TRBV12-4	TRBD1	TRBJ2-5	few	TGTGCCAGCAGCCCACAGGGGGCGTTGGGGACCCAGTACTTC	CASSPQGALGTQYF
TRBV5-1	NA	TRBJ1-6	NA	TGCGCCAGCAGCTTGGATGGAGGGGCCTCACCCCTCCACTTT	CASSLDGGASPLHF
TRBV6-1	NA	TRBJ2-5	few	TGTGCCAGCAGCCGGATAGCGGTCCAAGAGACCCAGTACTTC	CASSRIAVQETQYF
TRBV12-3/TRBV12-4	TRBD2	TRBJ2-1	many	TGTGCCAGCAGTCCGGGACTAGCGGGATATGAGCAGTTCTTC	CASSPGLAGYEQFF
TRBV20-1	TRBD1	TRBJ2-1	few	TGCAGTGCTTCCGACAGGGACCCCTACAATGAGCAGTTCTTC	CSASDRDPYNEQFF
TRBV5-1	NA	TRBJ2-4	many	TGCGCCAGCAGCTTGGTATCCGCGAGCGACATTCAGTACTTC	CASSLVSASDIQYF
TRBV12-3/TRBV12-4	NA	TRBJ2-1	NA	TGTGCCAGCAGTGGGCGGGGCCGTAATGAGCAGTTCTTC	CASSGRGRNEQFF
TRBV6-2/TRBV6-3	NA	TRBJ1-1	many	TGTGCCAGCAGTTACGTGGGGGCTATGAACACTGAAGCTTTCTTT	CASSYVGAMNTEAFF
TRBV7-8	NA	TRBJ2-3	NA	TGTGCCAGCAGCCCGCGGGACAGCTTAAATCGACTCACAGATACGCAGTATTTT	CASSPRDSLNRLTDTQYF
TRBV12-3/TRBV12-4	NA	TRBJ1-5	NA	TGTGCCAGCAGTGTATTTCGGGGGGATCAGCCCCAGCATTTT	CASSVFRGDQPQHF
TRBV13	NA	TRBJ2-2	few	TGTGCCAGCAATGGAGGGACGGCGAACAGGGGGGAGCTGTTTTTT	CASNGGTANRGELFF
TRBV7-6	NA	TRBJ2-1	few	TGTGCCAGCAGCTCCCGGACTTTAGCAGCCTACAATGAGCAGTTCTTC	CASSSRTLAAYNEQFF
TRBV2	NA	TRBJ2-1	many	TGTGCCAGCAGTTCATACACGGGTTCCTACAATGAGCAGTTCTTC	CASSSYTGSYNEQFF
TRBV12-3/TRBV12-4	NA	TRBJ1-5	many	TGTGCCAGCAGTTTAGGGGAGGGGAGCAATCAGCCCCAGCATTTT	CASSLGEGSNQPQHF
TRBV10-3	NA	TRBJ2-7	few	TGTGCCATCAGTGAGATACCCTTGGGGGAGCAGTACTTC	CAISEIPLGEQYF
TRBV7-2	NA	TRBJ2-5	few	TGTGCCAGCACCCCGGGAGAACAAGAGACCCAGTACTTC	CASTPGEQETQYF
TRBV12-3/TRBV12-4	TRBD1	TRBJ2-5	few	TGTGCCAGCAGTTTCGACAGGGCCACAGAGACCCAGTACTTC	CASSFDRATETQYF
TRBV5-1	NA	TRBJ2-1	many	TGCGCCAGCAGTATGGGGCTCTCGACCTACAATGAGCAGTTCTTC	CASSMGLSTYNEQFF
TRBV24-1	NA	TRBJ2-2	many	TGTGCCACCAGTGATTTACTCAGGGGAGCGGACACCGGGGAGCTGTTTTTT	CATSDLLRGADTGELFF
TRBV29-1	NA	TRBJ2-7	many	TGCAGCGTTCTAGGACCGCGGTACGAGCAGTACTTC	CSVLGPRYEQYF
TRBV27	TRBD2	TRBJ2-7	few	TGTGCCAGCAGTTCGCTAGCGGGAGAGGGCGAGCAGTACTTC	CASSSLAGEGEQYF
TRBV7-9	TRBD1	TRBJ1-4	many	TGTGCCAGCAGCATCAGGGGGAAAGATGAAAAACTGTTTTTT	CASSIRGKDEKLFF
TRBV3-1	NA	TRBJ2-7	many	TGTGCCAGCAGCCCCCATGGCACCGCCTACGAGCAGTACTTC	CASSPHGTAYEQYF
TRBV7-6	NA	TRBJ2-2	few	TGTGCCAGCAGCTCCCTAGCCGGGGAGCTGTTTTTT	CASSSLAGELFF
TRBV4-2	NA	TRBJ2-4	many	TGTGCCAGCAGCCAAGATTCCCCCCAGACTTTGGCCAAAAACATTCAGTACTTC	CASSQDSPQTLAKNIQYF
TRBV18	TRBD1	TRBJ1-1	few	TGTGCCAGCTCACCGGGACAGTGGGGCACTGAAGCTTTCTTT	CASSPGQWGTEAFF
TRBV5-1	TRBD2	TRBJ2-7	few	TGCGCCAGCAGCCGGGAGGGGGGCTACGAGCAGTACTTC	CASSREGGYEQYF
TRBV9	NA	TRBJ1-5	many	TGTGCCAGCAGCGGGGACCCCAATCAGCCCCAGCATTTT	CASSGDPNQPQHF
TRBV20-1	TRBD2	TRBJ2-5	many	TGCAGTGCTAGAGGCGGCCCGGGACTAGTTACCACCCAGTACTTC	CSARGGPGLVTTQYF
TRBV2	TRBD2	TRBJ2-2	few	TGTGCCAGCAGTGACAGGACGGGACTATCTACCGGGGAGCTGTTTTTT	CASSDRTGLSTGELFF
TRBV12-3/TRBV12-4	NA	TRBJ2-3	few	TGTGCCAGCAGGTGGGCGGGCGTTACAGATACGCAGTATTTT	CASRWAGVTDTQYF
TRBV7-2	NA	TRBJ1-4	few	TGTGCCAGCAGCTTAGCGGGGTTTTCCGAAAAACTGTTTTTT	CASSLAGFSEKLFF
TRBV12-3/TRBV12-4	TRBD2	TRBJ2-3	many	TGTGCCAGCAGCATCTCGACTAGCCGCACAGATACGCAGTATTTT	CASSISTSRTDTQYF